This T cell receptor (beta chain) was recorded in a study of cytomegalovirus exposure and HLA in healthy donors. This CDR3 is 14 amino acids long. V dropped 7 bases and J dropped 4; count of bases not matched to a gene: 9. The germline V gene encodes CDR1 SGHRS and CDR2 YFSETQ. The primer mix had 60 Vbeta and 13 Jbeta primers. Repertoires were generated with immunoSEQ multiplex PCR, while TCRdb's copy carries only in-frame clones and drops some. The sample contains some 70,000 clones, roughly 76% of which appear only once. Concerning this clone itself: The CDR3 carries no conserved terminal phenylalanine or tryptophan, so it likely arises from a read error.

The chain uses TRBV5-1 and TRBJ2-7; TRBD1 agrees at 9 bases. This receptor was taken from a man aged 18 to 30 in good health and CMV-seronegative. Sequenced: PBMCs. The CDR3 sequence: CASDPGTGRYEQYL. In DNA form, the CDR3 reads TGCGCCAGCGACCCCGGGACAGGGAGGTACGAGCAGTACCTC.